This is a list of T cell receptor beta chains from one sample in a study of T cells in Graves' hyperthyroidism and ophthalmopathy. TCRdb independently ran MiXCR on the multiplex PCR reads; one entry per CDR3 protein. This sample carries under 600,000 distinct CDR3 sequences, 16% of them seen once, and the ten largest clones take 2.5% to 4%. Sequencing was carried out using blood. The source of these receptors is a woman aged 40 to 49 with Graves' ophthalmopathy. CDR3s include the opening cysteine and the closing phenylalanine or tryptophan. Rows give clone size only sometimes, using once, few, many, or a class for an expanded clone.

>NA|TRBV7-9|TRBJ2-5
CASSFIVDREETQYF
>many|TRBV7-8|TRBJ2-4
CASSLYGGTKNIQYF
>NA|TRBV18|TRBJ2-1
CASSPSLGGSGEQFF
>many|TRBV20-1|TRBJ1-1
CSARVVDRRNTEAFF
>many|TRBV5-1|TRBJ1-3
CASSGGASGNTIYF
>once|TRBV6-4|TRBJ1-2
CASSYSITGGVDNYGYTF
>NA|TRBV3-1|TRBJ2-5
CASSQPSGGPKYF
>many|TRBV28|TRBJ2-3
CASSLSPISQYF
>few|TRBV5-6|TRBJ1-1
CASSLQGIGTEAFF
>NA|TRBV20-1|TRBJ2-5
CSAGTAQETQYF
>many|TRBV20-1|TRBJ2-7
CSASARLAGTEQYF
>NA|TRBV12-3/TRBV12-4|TRBJ1-2
CASSLGGPFYGYTF
>NA|TRBV6-1|TRBJ1-2
CASSQPWGAGGYTF
>NA|TRBV4-1|TRBJ2-1
CASSQERQSYNEQFF